These T cell receptor beta chains were read from a single sample in a study of Ad26.COV2.S vaccination and SARS-CoV-2 variants. Only in-frame clones appear in the TCRdb table, and some are missing; sequencing was by immunoSEQ multiplex PCR. This table holds some 640,000 clones, 70% to 90% found once. The starting material was peripheral blood, obtained in a trial of Ad26.COV2.S vaccine versus placebo. These receptors came from a person aged 18 to 59 who received the Ad26.COV2.S COVID-19 vaccine or a placebo. Both conserved end residues are part of each CDR3.

V gene	J gene	CDR3 protein
TRBV5-4	TRBJ1-2	CASSLSQASNYGYTF
TRBV15	TRBJ1-6	CATSRSGGAQRSPLHF
TRBV29-1	TRBJ2-7	CSVVRTQGPTYEQYF
TRBV7-8	TRBJ2-5	CASSLPLGGGRETQYF
TRBV9	TRBJ2-1	CASSETGGVNNEQFF
TRBV5-1	TRBJ1-2	CASSLGQGLYGYTF
TRBV4-2	TRBJ2-7	CASSQVGGAEQYF
TRBV6-2/TRBV6-3	TRBJ2-1	CASSPAGGLSNEQFF
TRBV11-2	TRBJ2-1	CASSWGGNEQFF
TRBV12-3/TRBV12-4	TRBJ2-3	CASSLRDTQYF